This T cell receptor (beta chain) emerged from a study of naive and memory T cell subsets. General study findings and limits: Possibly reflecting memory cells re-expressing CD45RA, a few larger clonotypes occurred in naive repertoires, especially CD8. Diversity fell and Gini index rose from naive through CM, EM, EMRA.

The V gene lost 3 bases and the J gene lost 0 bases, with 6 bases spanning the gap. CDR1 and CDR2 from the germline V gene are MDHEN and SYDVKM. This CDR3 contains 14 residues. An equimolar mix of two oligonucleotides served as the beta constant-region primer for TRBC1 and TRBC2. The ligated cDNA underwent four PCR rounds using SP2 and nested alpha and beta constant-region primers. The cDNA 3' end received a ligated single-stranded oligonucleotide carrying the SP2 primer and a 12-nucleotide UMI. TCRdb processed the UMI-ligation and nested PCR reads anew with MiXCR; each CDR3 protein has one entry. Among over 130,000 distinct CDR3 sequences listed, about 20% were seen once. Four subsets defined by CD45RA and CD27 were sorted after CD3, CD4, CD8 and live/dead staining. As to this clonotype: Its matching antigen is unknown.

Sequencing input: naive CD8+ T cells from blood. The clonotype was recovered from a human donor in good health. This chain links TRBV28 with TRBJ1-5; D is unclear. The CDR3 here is CASSFYGSNQPQHF. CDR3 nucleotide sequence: TGTGCCAGCAGTTTTTATGGTAGCAATCAGCCCCAGCATTTT.